A selection of T cell receptor beta chains follows, all from one sample in a study of blood T cell repertoires in COVID-19. Repertoires were generated with immunoSEQ multiplex PCR, while TCRdb's copy carries only in-frame clones and drops some. Found here are some 230,000 clones, approximately 81% of them singletons; the top ten hold 2.9%. The specimen was peripheral blood. The receptors shown here come from a man aged 50 to 59 who had recovered from COVID-19. Both conserved end residues are part of each CDR3. The D gene is left open where the match is weak. Not every row has a clone size; where given, it reads once, few, many or a size class.

>TRBV7-2|TRBD2|once|TRBJ2-7
TGTGCCAGCAGCCAAACTAGCGGGGTCTACGAGCAGTACTTC
CASSQTSGVYEQYF
>TRBV3-1/TRBV3-2|TRBD2|-|TRBJ2-3
TGTGCCAGCAGCAACAGACTAGCGGGAGGCCTCTTGGTCACAGATACGCAGTATTTT
CASSNRLAGGLLVTDTQYF
>TRBV5-4|-|-|TRBJ2-3
TGTGCCAGCAGCGGGGGACACCCGGGCACAGATACGCAGTATTTT
CASSGGHPGTDTQYF
>TRBV11-3|-|-|TRBJ2-7
TGTGCCAGCAGCTTAGATCAGAGGCCTGGTCGGGAGCAGTACTTC
CASSLDQRPGREQYF
>TRBV27|-|once|TRBJ1-1
TGTGCCAGCAGCCGTAAATCGGGGAGCACTGAAGCTTTCTTT
CASSRKSGSTEAFF
>TRBV7-2|-|-|TRBJ2-3
TGTGCCAGCAGCTTATCTGTAGGGGGAGGGCCGTATTTT
CASSLSVGGGPYF
>TRBV5-1|-|-|TRBJ1-1
TGCGCCAGCAGCTTGGTCGCGGGGATGAACACTGAAGCTTTCTTT
CASSLVAGMNTEAFF
>TRBV19|-|-|TRBJ1-3
TGTGCCAGTAGTGGGAGGGTTTCATCTGGAAACACCATATATTTT
CASSGRVSSGNTIYF
>TRBV27|TRBD1|-|TRBJ1-1
TGTGCCAGCAGTTTAGCCGGGACAGACACTGAAGCTTTCTTT
CASSLAGTDTEAFF
>TRBV19|-|few|TRBJ2-1
TGTGCCAGTAGTATACCTGTCCGGGGGGCTGTCAATGAGCAGTTCTTC
CASSIPVRGAVNEQFF
>TRBV10-2|TRBD1|-|TRBJ1-4
TGCGCCAGCAGTAGGACAGGGGATGTCGGTGAAAAACTGTTTTTT
CASSRTGDVGEKLFF
>TRBV7-6|TRBD1|once|TRBJ2-7
TGTGCCAGCAGCTTCGGACAGGGACCCTCCTACGAGCAGTACTTC
CASSFGQGPSYEQYF
>TRBV9|TRBD2|-|TRBJ2-1
TGTGCCAGCAGCGTTGGACTAGAATTGTTGACAAACTACAATGAGCAGTTCTTC
CASSVGLELLTNYNEQFF
>TRBV19|-|-|TRBJ2-7
TGTGCCAGTAGTCGCGGCGGTACCTACGAGCAGTACTTC
CASSRGGTYEQYF
>TRBV5-8|TRBD1|-|TRBJ2-7
TGTGCCAGCAGCTTGGGACAGGGAGTCTCCTACGAGCAGTACTTC
CASSLGQGVSYEQYF
>TRBV3-1/TRBV3-2|-|-|TRBJ2-5
TGTGCCAGCAGCCAAGGGGTAAGCGTGGAGACCCAGTACTTC
CASSQGVSVETQYF
>TRBV27|TRBD1|once|TRBJ1-1
TGTGCCAGCAGTCGACAGGGGTACACTGAAGCTTTCTTT
CASSRQGYTEAFF
>TRBV19|TRBD2|-|TRBJ2-1
TGTGCCAGTAGTGAGAACGGACTAGCGGGAGCTGATGAGCAGTTCTTC
CASSENGLAGADEQFF
>TRBV2|TRBD2|-|TRBJ2-1
TGTGCCAGCAGTGTGAGCGGGGGAAACTACAATGAGCAGTTCTTC
CASSVSGGNYNEQFF
>TRBV5-1|TRBD2|few|TRBJ2-7
TGCGCCAGCAGCACTCGGACTAGCGGGAGAAGGAGCGACGAGCAGTACTTC
CASSTRTSGRRSDEQYF
>TRBV7-6|-|-|TRBJ2-2
TGTGCCAGCAGCTTAGTTGAGGGCGGGGCCGCGAACACCGGGGAGCTGTTTTTT
CASSLVEGGAANTGELFF
>TRBV9|TRBD2|-|TRBJ2-7
TGTGCCAGCAGCATCCGAGCGGGAGGGCCCTACGAGCAGTACTTC
CASSIRAGGPYEQYF
>TRBV27|TRBD1|-|TRBJ1-6
TGTGCCAGCAGTTTCATCAGGGGGCCCGACTATAATTCACCCCTCCACTTT
CASSFIRGPDYNSPLHF
>TRBV7-9|TRBD1|-|TRBJ2-7
TGTGCCAGCAGCTCCTCAATAGCCGGGACAGCATTCTACGAGCAGTACTTC
CASSSSIAGTAFYEQYF
>TRBV7-9|TRBD1|-|TRBJ1-6
TGTGCCAGCAGACCAGGACAGGGTGATAATTCACCCCTCCACTTT
CASRPGQGDNSPLHF
>TRBV2|-|-|TRBJ1-3
TGTGCCAGCAGTGAGCAGGGCCTATCTGGAAACACCATATATTTT
CASSEQGLSGNTIYF
>TRBV11-2|TRBD1|-|TRBJ1-3
TGTGCCAGCAGCTTAGATTATTCAGGACAGGGGTTCCTCGGAAACACCATATATTTT
CASSLDYSGQGFLGNTIYF
>TRBV15|TRBD1|-|TRBJ2-7
TGTGCCACCAGCAGAGTTCAGACAGGGGGCTACGAGCAGTACTTC
CATSRVQTGGYEQYF
>TRBV10-3|-|-|TRBJ2-1
TGTGCCATCGGACTAGGTGGGGGACAATACAATGAGCAGTTCTTC
CAIGLGGGQYNEQFF
>TRBV7-9|TRBD2|few|TRBJ2-7
TGTGCCAGCAGCTTACGGCGGGAGGGTAACGAGCAGTACTTC
CASSLRREGNEQYF
>TRBV2|TRBD2|-|TRBJ2-2
TGTGCCAGCAGGAAAATACTAGCGGGAGGGCCATCGGGGGAGCTGTTTTTT
CASRKILAGGPSGELFF
>TRBV18|-|-|TRBJ2-7
TGTGCCAGCTCACCGAAACTTACGATTGTTACCTCCTACGAGCAGTACTTC
CASSPKLTIVTSYEQYF
>TRBV27|TRBD1|-|TRBJ1-2
TGTGCCAGCAGTTATCACAGGGGCGACCGTCACTATGGCTACACCTTC
CASSYHRGDRHYGYTF
>TRBV5-6|-|once|TRBJ1-3
TGTGCCAGCAGCTCGTGGAGCTCTGGAAACACCATATATTTT
CASSSWSSGNTIYF
>TRBV24-1|-|-|TRBJ1-2
TGTGCCACCAGTGGAGGAAGTGACTATGGCTACACCTTC
CATSGGSDYGYTF
>TRBV5-1|-|-|TRBJ1-6
TGCGCCAGCAGCTTGGAATGGGGCTCGTATTCACCCCTCCACTTT
CASSLEWGSYSPLHF
>TRBV3-1/TRBV3-2|-|-|TRBJ2-7
TGTGCCAGCAGGCTTTTAGCGTCGAGCTCCTACGAGCAGTACTTC
CASRLLASSSYEQYF
>TRBV6-1|-|few|TRBJ1-2
TGTGCCAGCAATGATCTTGGGACAAAGGCTTCCAACAATGGCTACACCTTC
CASNDLGTKASNNGYTF
>TRBV3-1/TRBV3-2|-|-|TRBJ1-6
TGTGCCAGCAGCCAAGATCGCCGGTATTCACCCCTCCACTTT
CASSQDRRYSPLHF
>TRBV20-1|TRBD2|-|TRBJ2-2
TGCAGTGCTAGTCCCGGGACTAGATTTTACACCGGGGAGCTGTTTTTT
CSASPGTRFYTGELFF
>TRBV24-1|TRBD1|-|TRBJ1-1
TGTGCCTCTCAGGGGGCGGCCACTGAAGCTTTCTTT
CASQGAATEAFF
>TRBV6-5|-|-|TRBJ1-2
TGTGCCAGCAGACGACAGGTTAACTATGGCTACACCTTC
CASRRQVNYGYTF
>TRBV7-2|-|once|TRBJ2-7
TGTGCCAGCAGCTTTGAACGGAGCTACGAGCAGTACTTC
CASSFERSYEQYF
>TRBV19|TRBD2|-|TRBJ2-7
TGTGCCAGTAGTATAAGCATGACTAGCGGGAGCTCCTACGAGCAGTACTTC
CASSISMTSGSSYEQYF
>TRBV4-1|TRBD1|-|TRBJ1-2
TGCGCCAGCAGCCAAGTCTCACAGGGGTCATCTAACTATGGCTACACCTTC
CASSQVSQGSSNYGYTF
>TRBV9|TRBD1|-|TRBJ1-1
TGTGCCAGCAACCTACTTGAGGGGGCGCGCACTGAAGCTTTCTTT
CASNLLEGARTEAFF
>TRBV28|-|once|TRBJ2-7
TGTGCCAGCAGTTTGTTCCGGCGGGACGAGCAGTACTTC
CASSLFRRDEQYF
>TRBV27|-|-|TRBJ1-1
TGTGCCACCCAACGCCGGCAGGGTCGCCGTGGCACTGAAGCTTTCTTT
CATQRRQGRRGTEAFF
>TRBV7-8|-|-|TRBJ1-4
TGTGCCAGCAGCCCGCTTAGGCGGGGGGCGGATGAAAAACTGTTTTTT
CASSPLRRGADEKLFF
>TRBV5-1|TRBD1|-|TRBJ1-4
TGCGCCAGCAGCTTAAGACAGGGTCCTAATGAAAAACTGTTTTTT
CASSLRQGPNEKLFF
>TRBV5-1|-|-|TRBJ2-6
TGCGCCAGCAGCTTGCACTTCTCTGGGGCCAACGTCCTGACTTTC
CASSLHFSGANVLTF
>TRBV18|TRBD1|-|TRBJ1-4
TGTGCCAGCTCATTTTCCGGGACAGATGAAAAACTGTTTTTT
CASSFSGTDEKLFF
>TRBV7-2|-|-|TRBJ1-1
TGTGCCAGCAGCTCCCGGACAGCGAACACTGAAGCTTTCTTT
CASSSRTANTEAFF
>TRBV19|-|-|TRBJ1-5
TGTGCCAGTAGAAGTGACAGAGGTAATCAGCCCCAGCATTTT
CASRSDRGNQPQHF
>TRBV6-2/TRBV6-3|TRBD2|-|TRBJ2-5
TGTGCCAGCAGTTCCGGACTAGCCCGGATGGAGACCCAGTACTTC
CASSSGLARMETQYF